A single sample gave rise to the 21 T cell receptor beta chains below, sequenced in a study of identical twins. MiXCR, run by TCRdb on the 5' RACE reads, gives a single entry per CDR3 protein. Found here are hundreds of thousands of distinct CDR3 sequences, roughly 7% of them singletons; the top ten hold roughly 3.7%. These records were also assigned to another study, of yellow fever vaccine responses in identical twins.

Source material: memory (CD45RO+) T cells sorted from blood. All receptors come from a woman aged 18-30 years in good health.

The chain links TRBV7-7 to TRBJ2-3; unclear D gene. The CDR3 is 13 residues long. CDR1 and CDR2 (germline): SSHAT, FNYEAQ (reference sequence). V was pared by 3 bases and J by 3 bases, with 7 bases between. CDR3 bases: TGTGCCAGCAGCTTGGTTTGGACAGATACGCAGTATTTT. Encoded protein: CASSLVWTDTQYF.

The chain employs TRBV6-1 and TRBJ2-7; D gene ambiguous. Trimming removed 5 bases from V and 0 bases from J, with 8 bases in between. This CDR3 spans 13 amino acids. Germline V gene data show CDR1 as MNHNS and CDR2 as SASEGT. The CDR3 coding sequence is TGTGCCAGCAGTCCGGGTGTCTCCTACGAGCAGTACGTC. Translation gives CASSPGVSYEQYV.

This clonotype was detected many times. The chain carries TRBV10-3 and TRBJ2-5; 12 positions match TRBD2. Germline assignment: CDR1 ENHRY and CDR2 SYGVKD. The CDR3 covers 16 residues. Trimming removed 5 bases from V and 2 bases from J; junction bases left unmatched: 6. This chain's CDR3 is CAISPSGRALQETQYF. The CDR3 coding sequence is TGTGCCATCAGTCCTAGCGGGAGGGCCTTACAAGAGACCCAGTACTTC.

This clonotype occurred many times. The rearrangement joins TRBV6-2 or TRBV6-3 to TRBJ2-1, with TRBD2 matching 15 bases. The CDR3 spans 21 residues. The trim removed 5 bases at V and 6 bases at J, leaving 20 bases unmatched. Germline assignment: CDR1 MNHEY and CDR2 SVGEGT. The CDR3 spells CASSPISLTGTSGRRGNEQFF. CDR3 DNA sequence: TGTGCCAGCAGTCCCATAAGCTTGACCGGGACTAGCGGGAGGAGGGGCAATGAGCAGTTCTTC.

This clonotype occurred many times. The chain is built from TRBV20-1 and TRBJ2-3, with 8 bases aligning to TRBD2. CDR1 is DFQATT and CDR2 is SNEGSKA in the germline V gene (reference sequence). With 1 base clipped from V and 4 bases from J, the junction kept 10 bases outside the gene matches. CDR3 length: 16 residues. The CDR3 DNA reads TGCAGTGCTAGAGTTACGGGGGGGCTGCTTTCAGATACGCAGTATTTT. Its translation is CSARVTGGLLSDTQYF.

This clonotype came up a few times. The chain is built from TRBV4-2 and TRBJ2-2; tentative D call: TRBD2 (5 bases). In germline, CDR1 is LGHNA, CDR2 YNFKEQ. Trimming removed 3 bases at V and 2 bases at J, with 13 bases between. The CDR3 has 16 amino acids. CDR3 coding DNA: TGTGCCAGCAGCCAGGACTCCGGGTACAACACCGGGGAGCTGTTTTTT. This gives the protein CASSQDSGYNTGELFF.

This clonotype has a count of ten or more. The chain uses TRBV9 and TRBJ2-1; unclear D gene. Germline values: CDR1 SGDLS, CDR2 YYNGEE. Trimming removed 1 base from V and 4 bases from J, with 12 bases in between. This CDR3 spans 15 amino acids. Written as DNA, the CDR3 is TGTGCCAGCAGCGTAACCCCGTCTTCTTACAATGAGCAGTTCTTC. Residues: CASSVTPSSYNEQFF.

This clonotype was counted ten times or more. The chain joins TRBV29-1 to TRBJ1-2, with D maybe TRBD1 (5 bases). The CDR3 consists of 12 residues. With 5 bases removed from V and 2 bases from J, the gap between germline ends came to 9 bases. The germline CDR1 and CDR2 sequences are SQVTM and ANQGSEA. DNA of the CDR3: TGCAGCGTTTTGACAGTGAACTATGGCTACACCTTC. Translating it yields CSVLTVNYGYTF.

A few counts support this clonotype. The V call is TRBV6-5, the J call TRBJ2-5; D is uncertain. The germline gives CDR1 MNHEY, CDR2 SVGAGI. Trimming took 0 bases from V and 5 from J, leaving 10 bases between them. The CDR3 has 14 amino acids. The CDR3, as DNA: TGTGCCAGCAGTTACTCCAGGCAGCGTGAGACCCAGTACTTC. It encodes CASSYSRQRETQYF.

This clonotype was counted a few times. The chain combines TRBV27 with TRBJ2-1; D ambiguous. Trimming left V 4 bases short and J 7 bases short, with 11 bases between. Germline CDR1 and CDR2: MNHEY and SMNVEV (reference sequence). The CDR3 runs 13 residues. CDR3 nucleotides: TGTGCCAGCAGTTACCGTGACTTGAATGAGCAGTTCTTC. Translation: CASSYRDLNEQFF.

This clonotype was seen only a few times. The genes are TRBV27 and TRBJ2-2; TRBD2 aligns across 7 bases. V gave up 4 bases and J gave up 5 bases; unmatched junction bases: 4. CDR3 length: 14 residues. The germline gives CDR1 MNHEY, CDR2 SMNVEV (reference sequence). CDR3 loop: CASSWGGGTGELFF. For the CDR3, the DNA is TGTGCCAGCAGTTGGGGCGGGGGTACCGGGGAGCTGTTTTTT.

This clonotype was picked up a small number of times. The chain combines TRBV28 with TRBJ2-3, with 8 bases lining up with TRBD2. Looked up from germline, CDR1 is MDHEN and CDR2 is SYDVKM. Germline trimming cut 8 bases from V and 3 bases from J; bases unmatched to any gene: 22. This CDR3 has 19 amino acids. CDR3 bases: TGTGCCAGCGGCCGGAGAGCGGGAGAAAGACGGTTCGGGACAGATACGCAGTATTTT. Protein product: CASGRRAGERRFGTDTQYF. Based on the CDR3 plus reference TRBV28 and TRBJ2-3, the full variable domain is DVKVTQSSRYLVKRTGEKVFLECVQDMDHENMFWYRQDPGLGLRLIYFSYDVKMKEKGDIPEGYSVSREKKERFSLILESASTNQTSMYLCASGRRAGERRFGTDTQYFGPGTRLTVL.

This clonotype was counted a few times. The chain has TRBV6-7 and TRBJ2-7; no reliable D call. TRBV6-7 is an ORF, with its function uncertain. Trimming removed 0 bases at V and 3 bases at J, with 12 bases between. The CDR3 is 15 residues long. In nucleotides, the CDR3 is TGTGCCAGCAGTTACTCGAAGAGGTTGTACTACGAGCAGTACTTC. This encodes CASSYSKRLYYEQYF.

This clonotype was counted ten times or more. The chain combines TRBV20-1 with TRBJ2-4; tentatively, D is TRBD2 (6 bases). Trimming took off 0 bases at V and 0 bases at J, with 12 bases between the two ends. The CDR3 has 16 residues. Germline V lookup: CDR1 DFQATT, CDR2 SNEGSKA (reference sequence). The CDR3 spells CSARDPTGLAKNIQYF. In nucleotides, the CDR3 is TGCAGTGCTAGAGACCCAACGGGACTAGCCAAAAACATTCAGTACTTC.

This clonotype was recorded many times. This rearrangement joins TRBV5-1 to TRBJ2-1, with a weak D call TRBD1 (6 bases). CDR3 length: 16 residues. Germline values: CDR1 SGHRS, CDR2 YFSETQ. Trimming left V 0 bases short and J 0 bases short, with 10 bases between. In DNA, the CDR3 is TGCGCCAGCAGCTTGGTTTCAGGGGACTCCTACAATGAGCAGTTCTTC. It translates to CASSLVSGDSYNEQFF.

The V call is TRBV4-1, the J call TRBJ2-5, with 8 nucleotides matching TRBD2. Unmatched junction bases numbered 5, after V lost 0 bases and J lost 2 bases. Looked up from germline, CDR1 is MGHRA and CDR2 is YSYEKL. CDR3 size: 16 residues. The CDR3 region has the DNA TGCGCCAGCAGCCAAGAATTAGCGGGGAGACAAGAGACCCAGTACTTC. It encodes CASSQELAGRQETQYF.

The chain couples TRBV7-3 to TRBJ2-5; D unclear. The CDR3 consists of 13 residues. From germline, CDR1 is SGHTA and CDR2 FQGTGA. V was clipped by 0 bases and J by 2 bases, with 4 bases between them. CDR3 coding DNA: TGTGCCAGCAGCTTAACGGTTCAAGAGACCCAGTACTTC. Its translation is CASSLTVQETQYF.

In this sample, this clonotype turned up many times. The rearrangement joins TRBV7-6 to TRBJ2-1; 8 bases agree with TRBD2. The trim removed 7 bases at V and 10 bases at J, leaving 21 bases unmatched. CDR1 is SGHVS and CDR2 is FNYEAQ in the germline V gene. This CDR3 contains 17 residues. The CDR3: CASTATDPGGGRTEQFF. CDR3 bases: TGTGCCAGCACCGCCACAGATCCGGGAGGGGGTCGCACCGAGCAGTTCTTC.

J is TRBJ1-2 and V is TRBV7-9; possible D gene TRBD1, 5 bases. This CDR3 comprises 15 residues. Germline V gives CDR1 SEHNR, CDR2 FQNEAQ (reference sequence). Trimming cost V 0 bases and J 2 bases, with 10 bases left between them. As DNA, the CDR3 is TGTGCCAGCAGCTTAGCCGGGACTGACAACTATGGCTACACCTTC. This translates into CASSLAGTDNYGYTF.

This clonotype was seen ten or more times. The chain couples TRBV2 to TRBJ2-2; no firm D call. Deletions cut 11 bases from V and 5 bases from J, with 18 bases between. The length of the CDR3 is 14 residues. Germline loops: CDR1 SNHLY, CDR2 FYNNEI. As DNA, the CDR3 is TGTGCCGACCGGAAAGAGACAAGGACCGGGGAGCTGTTTTTT. Its translation: CADRKETRTGELFF. Variable domain in full (rest from reference TRBV2 and TRBJ2-2): EPEVTQTPSHQVTQMGQEVILRCVPISNHLYFYWYRQILGQKVEFLVSFYNNEISEKSEIFDDQFSVERPDGSNFTLKIRSTKLEDSAMYFCADRKETRTGELFFGEGSRLTVL.

The rearrangement links TRBV3-1 to TRBJ1-6; the D gene is possibly TRBD1 (5 bases). Trimming took 1 base from V and 9 from J, leaving 7 bases between them. CDR3 length: 13 amino acids. Germline V CDR1 and CDR2: LGHDT, YNNKEL (reference sequence). The CDR3 region is CASSQARVSPLHF. CDR3 nucleotides: TGTGCCAGCAGCCAAGCCAGGGTTTCACCCCTCCACTTT.